This T cell receptor beta chain was found in a study of T cell changes during pregnancy in multiple sclerosis. V was pared by 10 bases and J by 8 bases, with 12 bases between. The CDR3 extends over 11 amino acids. Germline CDR1 MDHEN, CDR2 SYDVKM. The table came from immunoSEQ multiplex PCR; TCRdb's copy has only in-frame clones and leaves some out. Altogether more than 50,000 clones are present, around 94% being singletons, with the ten largest covering 2% to 3%. The sample consisted of CD8+ T cells from peripheral blood mononuclear cells, taken after pregnancy. This clonotype was obtained from a female donor with multiple sclerosis, enrolled in a pregnancy study. The rearrangement joins TRBV28 to TRBJ2-1, with a possible D match to TRBD2 (6 bases). The CDR3 sequence: CAISLAHEQFF. The CDR3 DNA reads TGTGCCATCTCGCTAGCGCATGAGCAGTTCTTC.